The source of this T cell receptor (beta chain) is a study of chemoradiotherapy in HPV16-positive cancers. Regarding this clone: Antigen specificity is unknown.

Study outcomes and limitations: The functional HPV-specific definition rests on just two HPV16-positive patients.

Assay: immunoSEQ multiplex PCR; the TCRdb copy retains only in-frame clones and omits some. Of several hundred clones listed, over 55% were seen once; the top ten hold roughly 22%. The CDR3 is 18 residues long. Germline-derived CDR1 and CDR2 are MGHRA and YSYEKL. V was clipped by 1 base and J by 3 bases; unmatched bases: 9. This TCR was recovered from a human donor with HPV-associated anogenital cancer. The J gene is TRBJ1-6, the V gene TRBV4-1; 7 positions agree with TRBD1. The input for sequencing was tumor tissue, taken from a patient who underwent chemoradiotherapy. The CDR3 loop is CASSQARAGQVYNSPLHF. The DNA of the CDR3 is TGCGCCAGCAGCCAAGCAAGGGCAGGACAGGTCTATAATTCACCCCTCCACTTT.